This T cell receptor beta chain is from a study of CD8+CD57+ T cells in acquired aplastic anemia. Genomic DNA, the template, was used for profiling of the TCR beta VDJ and CDR3. TCRdb called the reads again in MiXCR, with one record for every CDR3 protein. The repertoire includes 250,000 to 350,000 distinct CDR3 sequences, approximately 56% of them detected once, and around 7.6% sits in the top ten. Germline V lookup: CDR1 SGHTA, CDR2 FQGTGA. The V gene lost 3 bases and the J gene lost 7 bases, with 12 bases spanning the gap. This CDR3 is 14 amino acids long. General study results and limits: Researchers reported that CD8+ Simpson's diversity was not significantly different in patients versus controls.

Worth noting for this clonotype: No antigen is known for it.

The V gene is TRBV7-3, the J gene TRBJ1-4; D gene uncertain. Sequencing input: sorted CD4+, CD8+, or CD8+CD57+ T cells (not recorded which) from PBMCs. This TCR was sampled from a human donor with severe aplastic anemia or a healthy control (not recorded which). The CDR3 reads CASSFHQEGEKLFF. The CDR3 DNA sequence: TGTGCCAGCAGCTTTCATCAAGAGGGTGAAAAACTGTTTTTT.